The 31 T cell receptor beta chains below come from one sample, sequenced in a study of cytomegalovirus exposure and HLA in healthy donors. The PCR used 60 Vbeta and 13 Jbeta primers. Assay: immunoSEQ multiplex PCR; the TCRdb copy retains only in-frame clones and omits some. The table for this sample gives approximately 60,000 clones. Sample: PBMCs. The receptors come from a man aged 25-45 years in good health and CMV-seropositive.

The chain carries TRBV5-1 and TRBJ2-2; 8 nucleotides match TRBD1. The germline V gene has CDR1 SGHRS and CDR2 YFSETQ. Trimming at V came to 0 bases and at J to 2 bases, leaving 6 bases not matched to a gene. There are 17 residues in the CDR3. For the CDR3, the DNA is TGCGCCAGCAGCTTGGCCCTAGGACAGGGAAACACCGGGGAGCTGTTTTTT. This encodes CASSLALGQGNTGELFF.

The CDR3 DNA reads as TGTGCCAGCAGTTCCGGGACTTCCACTGAAGCTTTCTTT. The encoded protein is CASSSGTSTEAFF. V gene TRBV6-6 combines with J gene TRBJ1-1; the D gene is possibly TRBD1 (5 bases). The CDR3 runs to 13 residues. V was clipped by 4 bases and J by 4 bases, with 10 bases between them. Germline V gene lookup returns CDR1 MNHNY and CDR2 SVGAGI (reference sequence).

The genes are TRBV6-1 and TRBJ2-7; D perhaps matches TRBD1 (5 bases). This CDR3 is 16 amino acids long. Trimming removed 2 bases from V and 1 base from J, with 15 bases in between. The germline CDR1 and CDR2 sequences are MNHNS and SASEGT. The CDR3 sequence: CASSESWAGYSYEQYF. CDR3 nucleotides: TGTGCCAGCAGTGAATCCTGGGCAGGGTATTCCTACGAGCAGTACTTC.

V is TRBV29-1 and J is TRBJ1-2; the match to TRBD1 covers 7 bases. The ends lost 7 bases at V and 6 bases at J; junction bases unmatched: 11. This CDR3 region has 13 residues. The germline V gene encodes CDR1 SQVTM and CDR2 ANQGSEA. CDR3 region: CSARLDRDDGYTF. The DNA for the CDR3 is TGCAGCGCCCGGTTAGACAGGGATGATGGCTACACCTTC.

The genes are TRBV4-1 and TRBJ2-7, with 14 nucleotides matching TRBD2. The V and J ends lost 4 bases and 0 bases, in that order; junction bases with no gene match: 11. Germline values: CDR1 MGHRA, CDR2 YSYEKL. The CDR3 extends over 19 amino acids. The CDR3 nucleotides are TGCGCCAGCAGCCCCTGGACTAGCGGGAGGTCCCCTAGCTCCTACGAGCAGTACTTC. Protein product: CASSPWTSGRSPSSYEQYF.

CDR3 region: CSASPYEGQYF. The DNA of the CDR3 is TGCAGTGCTAGCCCCTACGAGGGCCAGTACTTC. This chain connects TRBV20-1 to TRBJ2-5, with D perhaps matching TRBD2 (5 bases). The CDR3 covers 11 residues. Per germline, CDR1 DFQATT and CDR2 SNEGSKA (reference sequence). V lost 3 bases to trimming and J lost 10 bases, with 12 bases between them.

The V and J genes are TRBV30 and TRBJ1-2, with 11 bases identical to TRBD1. The germline gives CDR1 GTSNPN, CDR2 SVGIG (reference sequence). V was clipped by 5 bases and J by 8 bases; unmatched bases: 7. The CDR3 length is 13 residues. Here the CDR3 reads CAWEDRGRGGYTF. The CDR3 DNA reads as TGTGCCTGGGAGGACAGGGGGCGAGGAGGCTACACCTTC.

J is TRBJ2-3 and V is TRBV7-2; 8 bases are shared with TRBD1. The V gene end was trimmed by 5 bases and the J gene end by 3 bases; junction bases not matched to a gene: 4. This CDR3 is built from 14 residues. In germline, CDR1 is SGHTA, CDR2 FQGNSA. The CDR3, as DNA: TGTGCCAGCAGCGGCAGGGGGCAAACAGATACGCAGTATTTT. Protein product: CASSGRGQTDTQYF.

The V call is TRBV29-1, the J call TRBJ2-7, with D maybe TRBD2 (6 bases). The CDR3 contains 16 residues. CDR1 and CDR2 (germline): SQVTM, ANQGSEA. Trimming stripped 4 bases from V and 2 bases from J, with 21 bases between. The CDR3 here is CSVVGGGNRDTYEQYF. Written as DNA, the CDR3 is TGCAGCGTTGTTGGAGGAGGGAACCGAGATACCTACGAGCAGTACTTC.

The V gene is TRBV11-3, the J gene TRBJ2-7; 7 bases fit TRBD1. This CDR3 region has 14 residues. V trimming: 1 base; J trimming: 2 bases; junction bases outside the gene matches: 2. The germline gives CDR1 SGHNT, CDR2 YENEEA. CDR3 in amino acids: CASSLGDRAYEQYF. The CDR3 coding sequence is TGTGCCAGCAGCTTAGGTGACAGGGCCTACGAGCAGTACTTC.

The chain links TRBV6-4 to TRBJ2-3, with 12 bases lining up with TRBD2. CDR1 is MRHNA and CDR2 is SNTAGT in the germline V gene. V dropped 2 bases and J dropped 4; count of bases not matched to a gene: 1. This CDR3 contains 15 residues. The CDR3 nucleotides read TGTGCCAGCAGTGACCTAGCGGGGGGGCCAGATACGCAGTATTTT. This codes for CASSDLAGGPDTQYF.

This chain connects TRBV5-8 to TRBJ1-2, with 7 bases matching TRBD1. Germline values: CDR1 SGHTS, CDR2 YDEGEE. V lost 0 bases, J lost 7 bases, and 6 bases stayed unmatched. This CDR3 comprises 14 residues. Here the CDR3 reads CASSLGQGAAGYTF. As DNA, the CDR3 is TGTGCCAGCAGCTTGGGACAGGGTGCGGCTGGCTACACCTTC.

The V gene is TRBV19, the J gene TRBJ1-3, with a possible D match to TRBD1 (5 bases). The CDR3 runs to 14 residues. From germline, CDR1 is LNHDA and CDR2 SQIVND (reference sequence). Trimming took off 8 bases at V and 0 bases at J, with 11 bases between the two ends. The CDR3 region has the DNA TGTGCCAGTGGAGGGAGGGGCTCTGGAAACACCATATATTTT. This sequence encodes CASGGRGSGNTIYF.

The chain couples TRBV6-4 to TRBJ1-4; the match to TRBD1 covers 11 bases. From germline, CDR1 is MRHNA and CDR2 SNTAGT. With V trimmed by 4 bases and J by 4 bases, 2 bases remained unmatched. The CDR3 contains 15 residues. CDR3 sequence (DNA): TGTGCCAGCAGTGTCGGGACAGGGGGTAATGAAAAACTGTTTTTT. Its protein product is CASSVGTGGNEKLFF.

On this clone: Within the sample, other DNA sequences also encode this same CDR3. The chain couples TRBV27 to TRBJ2-7, with a weak D call TRBD2 (6 bases). This CDR3 is built from 13 residues. V dropped 2 bases and J dropped 4 bases, with 9 bases sitting between them. Germline assignment: CDR1 MNHEY and CDR2 SMNVEV (reference sequence). This CDR3 is CASSLSGGYEQYF. The CDR3 DNA reads TGTGCCAGCAGTTTAAGTGGGGGGTACGAGCAGTACTTC.

J is TRBJ2-1 and V is TRBV10-3; 8 positions match TRBD2. The CDR3 loop spans 14 amino acids. The germline gives CDR1 ENHRY, CDR2 SYGVKD. Germline trimming cut 5 bases from V and 4 bases from J; bases unmatched to any gene: 4. This chain's CDR3 is CAISIGGDYNEQFF. CDR3 sequence (DNA): TGTGCCATCAGTATCGGGGGGGATTACAATGAGCAGTTCTTC.

As for this clone: Relative to the germline gene, one junction end is altered; a read error may explain this. The chain employs TRBV14 and TRBJ2-6; tentative D call: TRBD1 (5 bases). This CDR3 is built from 16 residues. Germline V lookup: CDR1 SGHDN, CDR2 FVKESK. The CDR3 protein is CASSQGRFSGANVLTF. CDR3 sequence (DNA): TGTGCCAGCAGCCAAGGACGCTTCTCTGGGGCCAACGTCCTGACTTTT.

The chain has TRBV5-5 and TRBJ1-2, with a weak D call TRBD1 (6 bases). This CDR3 contains 15 residues. V lost 4 bases and J lost 0, with 13 bases in between. From germline, CDR1 is SGHKS and CDR2 YYEKEE (reference sequence). CDR3 in DNA: TGTGCCAGCAGCCCTGATACAGGGACTAACTATGGCTACACCTTC. This sequence encodes CASSPDTGTNYGYTF.

V and J are TRBV9 and TRBJ2-1; 9 positions agree with TRBD1. Germline V gene data show CDR1 as SGDLS and CDR2 as YYNGEE. This CDR3 contains 15 residues. The junction had 3 bases not matched to a gene; V was cut back by 1 base and J by 4 bases. The CDR3 bases are TGTGCCAGCAGCGTAACAGGGGGCATTTACAATGAGCAGTTCTTC. Encoded protein: CASSVTGGIYNEQFF.

This chain connects TRBV18 to TRBJ1-1; 7 nucleotides match TRBD1. Germline CDR1 and CDR2: KGHSH and LQKENI. The V and J ends lost 4 bases and 1 base, in that order; junction bases with no gene match: 3. The CDR3 length is 14 residues. The CDR3 nucleotides read TGTGCCAGCTCACGCGGGACAGCGAACACTGAAGCTTTCTTT. Amino acid sequence: CASSRGTANTEAFF.

This rearrangement joins TRBV11-2 to TRBJ2-1; no reliable D call. Trimming took off 5 bases at V and 8 bases at J, with 16 bases between the two ends. The CDR3 has 14 amino acids. Germline CDR1 and CDR2: SGHAT and FQNNGV. CDR3 sequence: CASSQDVLWHEQFF. CDR3 DNA: TGTGCCAGCAGCCAAGATGTATTATGGCATGAGCAGTTCTTC.

V gene TRBV9 combines with J gene TRBJ2-7; the D gene is possibly TRBD1 (5 bases). Germline assignment: CDR1 SGDLS and CDR2 YYNGEE. Between the trimmed V and J ends, which lost 0 bases and 2 bases, there was a span of 12 bases. The CDR3 contains 15 residues. The CDR3 sequence is CASSVDEWGTYEQYF. The CDR3 DNA follows: TGTGCCAGCAGCGTAGATGAGTGGGGCACCTACGAGCAGTACTTC.

V usage is TRBV6-1 and J usage is TRBJ2-2, with D unresolved. From germline, CDR1 is MNHNS and CDR2 SASEGT. V was clipped by 4 bases and J by 2 bases, with 8 bases between them. CDR3 length: 14 amino acids. The CDR3 protein is CASSVLQNTGELFF. Written as DNA, the CDR3 is TGTGCCAGCAGTGTACTCCAAAACACCGGGGAGCTGTTTTTT.

The genes are TRBV7-9 and TRBJ2-5; D might be TRBD2 (5 bases). The length of the CDR3 is 14 residues. In germline, CDR1 is SEHNR, CDR2 FQNEAQ (reference sequence). V lost 4 bases, J lost 2 bases, and 11 bases lay in between. The chain's CDR3 is CASSSDGKQETQYF. The CDR3 DNA reads TGTGCCAGCAGCTCGGACGGGAAACAAGAGACCCAGTACTTC. Full variable domain (rest looked up from reference TRBV7-9 and TRBJ2-5): DTGVSQNPRHKITKRGQNVTFRCDPISEHNRLYWYRQTLGQGPEFLTYFQNEAQLEKSRLLSDRFSAERPKGSFSTLEIQRTEQGDSAMYLCASSSDGKQETQYFGPGTRLLVL.

V gene TRBV4-2 combines with J gene TRBJ2-7; 7 nucleotides match TRBD1. Losses at the gene ends were 0 bases for V and 3 bases for J; bases not matched to a gene: 2. CDR3 length: 14 residues. Germline V gene lookup returns CDR1 LGHNA and CDR2 YNFKEQ. CDR3 amino acids: CASSQDRGYYEQYF. CDR3 in DNA: TGTGCCAGCAGCCAAGACAGGGGGTACTACGAGCAGTACTTC.

This chain links TRBV6-1 with TRBJ2-5; D is unresolved. The CDR3 is 15 residues long. The ends were cut back, 7 bases at V and 5 bases at J, with 20 bases in the middle. Germline CDR1 MNHNS, CDR2 SASEGT. CDR3 nucleotide sequence: TGTGCCAGCACCCAAGACACTGTCAGGAAGGAGACCCAGTACTTC. Translated: CASTQDTVRKETQYF.

V usage is TRBV5-1 and J usage is TRBJ2-2, with TRBD2 matching over 10 bases. This CDR3 spans 17 amino acids. Germline trimming cut 0 bases from V and 6 bases from J; bases unmatched to any gene: 8. The germline V gene encodes CDR1 SGHRS and CDR2 YFSETQ. CDR3 nucleotide sequence: TGCGCCAGCAGCTTGGCGGCTAGCGGGGGAGGACCCGGGGAGCTGTTTTTT. Translation: CASSLAASGGGPGELFF.

The chain links TRBV19 to TRBJ1-4; no reliable D call. The V gene lost 7 bases and the J gene lost 8 bases, with 17 bases spanning the gap. From germline, CDR1 is LNHDA and CDR2 SQIVND (reference sequence). The CDR3 totals 14 residues. The CDR3 DNA reads TGTGCCAGTAAATTTTCCGGGGTTTTGGAAAAACTGTTTTTT. Amino acid sequence: CASKFSGVLEKLFF.

The rearrangement links TRBV4-1 to TRBJ1-2; 8 bases match TRBD1. The CDR3 length is 14 residues. Germline V gene data show CDR1 as MGHRA and CDR2 as YSYEKL. J was trimmed by 5 bases and V by 3 bases; bases with no gene match: 5. CDR3 loop: CASSQEQGDYGYTF. The CDR3 bases are TGCGCCAGCAGCCAGGAACAGGGGGATTATGGCTACACCTTC.

The V and J genes are TRBV6-5 and TRBJ1-4, with TRBD1 as a possible D gene (6 bases). The length of the CDR3 is 15 residues. Deletions cut 0 bases from V and 8 bases from J, with 13 bases between. Germline loops: CDR1 MNHEY, CDR2 SVGAGI. The CDR3 region has the DNA TGTGCCAGCAGTTACTCGTGGGGGCCCGGGGAAAAACTGTTTTTT. Translating it yields CASSYSWGPGEKLFF.

V and J are TRBV5-6 and TRBJ1-2, with 12 bases aligning to TRBD1. The length of the CDR3 is 16 residues. CDR1 and CDR2 (germline): SGHDT, YYEEEE. Trimming took 4 bases from V and 4 from J; bases not matched to a gene: 8. The CDR3: CASSRGDRGLGYGYTF. In DNA, the CDR3 is TGTGCCAGCAGCCGAGGGGACAGGGGGCTCGGCTATGGCTACACCTTC.